One sample yielded the 32 T cell receptor beta chains listed below, sequenced in a study of T cell changes during pregnancy in multiple sclerosis. The assay was immunoSEQ multiplex PCR, and TCRdb's table has in-frame clones only and misses some. This sample yields about 44,000 clones, of which 80% to 90% are seen a single time; over 1% belongs to the top ten. This sample comprised CD4+ T cells from peripheral blood mononuclear cells, obtained after pregnancy. The receptors were gathered from a female donor with multiple sclerosis, enrolled in a pregnancy study.

J is TRBJ1-2 and V is TRBV5-5; possibly TRBD1 for D (6 bases). V lost 2 bases and J lost 7, with 12 bases in between. Germline V gene lookup returns CDR1 SGHKS and CDR2 YYEKEE (reference sequence). This CDR3 is 13 amino acids long. CDR3 bases: TGTGCCAGCAGCTTATACAGGGCCCCTGGCTACACCTTC. It is translated as CASSLYRAPGYTF.

V and J are TRBV5-6 and TRBJ2-7; 8 bases fit TRBD1. This CDR3 has 14 residues. The trim removed 4 bases at V and 7 bases at J, leaving 10 bases unmatched. Germline V gene data show CDR1 as SGHDT and CDR2 as YYEEEE. This CDR3 reads CASSEGQVVSEQYF. The CDR3 bases are TGTGCCAGCAGCGAGGGACAGGTTGTCTCTGAGCAGTACTTC.

The V gene is TRBV6-5, the J gene TRBJ1-6; D is unclear. This CDR3 region has 14 residues. Looked up from germline, CDR1 is MNHEY and CDR2 is SVGAGI. V was shortened by 2 bases and J by 7 bases, with 9 bases between the two germline ends. The CDR3 region has the DNA TGTGCCAGCAGTTACGTGGCGACAAATTCACCCCTCCACTTT. Its protein product is CASSYVATNSPLHF.

The rearrangement joins TRBV10-3 to TRBJ2-3; 9 nucleotides agree with TRBD2. CDR3 length: 16 residues. V was pared by 4 bases and J by 3 bases, with 8 bases of the junction left unmatched. Germline values: CDR1 ENHRY, CDR2 SYGVKD. Here the CDR3 DNA reads TGTGCCATCAGTGGAGGGCTAGCGGGAAAAACAGATACGCAGTATTTT. Protein sequence: CAISGGLAGKTDTQYF.

The CDR3 nucleotides read TGTGCCAGTCGGTTTACAGGGGCGACAACTAATGAAAAACTGTTTTTT. Translated, it gives CASRFTGATTNEKLFF. This sequence joins TRBV19 and TRBJ1-4; 7 nucleotides match TRBD1. This CDR3 comprises 16 residues. V shed 8 bases, J shed 0 bases, and the junction held 9 bases outside the gene matches. Germline CDR1 LNHDA, CDR2 SQIVND (reference sequence). The whole variable domain, filled in from reference TRBV19 and TRBJ1-4, reads DGGITQSPKYLFRKEGQNVTLSCEQNLNHDAMYWYRQDPGQGLRLIYYSQIVNDFQKGDIAEGYSVSREKKESFPLTVTSAQKNPTAFYLCASRFTGATTNEKLFFGSGTQLSVL.

J is TRBJ2-5 and V is TRBV28, with a tentative D call TRBD1 (6 bases). V was trimmed by 5 bases and J by 3 bases, leaving 19 bases between them. This CDR3 is 16 amino acids long. In germline, CDR1 is MDHEN, CDR2 SYDVKM. In DNA form, the CDR3 reads TGTGCCAGCAGTCCGGGACAAGAAAAATACAAAGAGACCCAGTACTTC. Amino acid sequence: CASSPGQEKYKETQYF.

V usage is TRBV7-9 and J usage is TRBJ2-3, with 10 positions matching TRBD2. The CDR3 loop spans 14 amino acids. With V trimmed by 3 bases and J by 10 bases, 7 bases remained unmatched. Germline V gene sequence: CDR1 SEHNR, CDR2 FQNEAQ (reference sequence). The CDR3 region is CASSFPGLAYSQYF. CDR3 DNA: TGTGCCAGCAGCTTCCCGGGACTAGCGTACTCGCAGTATTTT.

The chain has TRBV30 and TRBJ2-2; tentative D call: TRBD1 (6 bases). Germline V lookup: CDR1 GTSNPN, CDR2 SVGIG (reference sequence). This CDR3 region has 13 residues. V gave up 0 bases and J gave up 7 bases, with 9 bases separating them. CDR3 protein: CAWSVLRGGELFF. In DNA form, the CDR3 reads TGTGCCTGGAGTGTACTCAGGGGCGGGGAGCTGTTTTTT.

The rearrangement uses TRBV7-2 and TRBJ2-5; D gene uncertain. Deletions cut 2 bases from V and 2 bases from J, with 6 bases between. Germline V gene sequence: CDR1 SGHTA, CDR2 FQGNSA. CDR3 length: 13 amino acids. CDR3 coding DNA: TGTGCCAGCAGCTTATCGCAGCAAGAGACCCAGTACTTC. Translated: CASSLSQQETQYF. Looking up the rest from reference TRBV7-2 and TRBJ2-5 gives the full variable domain: GAGVSQSPSNKVTEKGKDVELRCDPISGHTALYWYRQSLGQGLEFLIYFQGNSAPDKSGLPSDRFSAERTGGSVSTLTIQRTQQEDSAVYLCASSLSQQETQYFGPGTRLLVL.

The chain couples TRBV5-1 to TRBJ2-7; a weak D match, TRBD1 (6 bases). The CDR3 is 13 amino acids. In germline, CDR1 is SGHRS, CDR2 YFSETQ. V lost 5 bases, J lost 4 bases, and 13 bases lay in between. This chain's CDR3 is CASRSGTRYEQYF. The CDR3, as DNA: TGCGCCAGCAGGTCCGGGACAAGATACGAGCAGTACTTC. Full variable domain (remainder filled in from reference TRBV5-1 and TRBJ2-7): KAGVTQTPRYLIKTRGQQVTLSCSPISGHRSVSWYQQTPGQGLQFLFEYFSETQRNKGNFPGRFSGRQFSNSRSEMNVSTLELGDSALYLCASRSGTRYEQYFGPGTRLTVT.

V usage is TRBV5-1 and J usage is TRBJ2-2, with TRBD2 matching 7 bases. This CDR3 has 13 amino acids. The J segment lost 5 bases and the V segment lost 2 bases, leaving 0 bases of the junction unmatched. The V gene's germline CDR1 is SGHRS and CDR2 YFSETQ. In nucleotides, the CDR3 is TGCGCCAGCAGCTTACTAGCGACCGGGGAGCTGTTTTTT. It specifies CASSLLATGELFF.

The J gene is TRBJ2-1, the V gene TRBV14, with 10 bases identical to TRBD2. CDR3 size: 16 residues. Per the germline V gene, CDR1 is SGHDN and CDR2 is FVKESK. Unmatched junction bases numbered 12, after V lost 4 bases and J lost 9 bases. CDR3 coding DNA: TGTGCCAGCAGCCGGACGCTAGCGGGAGTAATCGGTGAGCAGTTCTTC. Amino acids: CASSRTLAGVIGEQFF.

V and J are TRBV7-2 and TRBJ2-1; 7 nucleotides line up with TRBD2. This CDR3 is built from 15 residues. The germline gives CDR1 SGHTA, CDR2 FQGNSA. The J segment lost 4 bases and the V segment lost 6 bases, leaving 9 bases of the junction unmatched. The CDR3 DNA follows: TGTGCCAGCAGTCACCGGGGCGGGAGTTACAATGAGCAGTTCTTC. Translated, it gives CASSHRGGSYNEQFF.

The gene calls are TRBV2 and TRBJ1-5, with a weak D call TRBD1 (5 bases). Germline loops: CDR1 SNHLY, CDR2 FYNNEI. Trimming took off 7 bases at V and 2 bases at J, with 12 bases between the two ends. The CDR3 length is 14 residues. The DNA for the CDR3 is TGTGCCAGCACCCCCTGGGGGGGCAATCAGCCCCAGCATTTT. This gives the protein CASTPWGGNQPQHF.

This clone was seen only once. V and J are TRBV5-5 and TRBJ2-2; 9 bases align to TRBD1. CDR1 is SGHKS and CDR2 is YYEKEE in the germline V gene (reference sequence). The CDR3 loop spans 16 amino acids. V lost 1 base and J lost 3; bases outside the gene matches: 4. This CDR3 is CASSLRTGVDTGELFF. The DNA for the CDR3 is TGTGCCAGCAGCTTGCGGACAGGGGTGGACACCGGGGAGCTGTTTTTT.

The chain carries TRBV10-3 and TRBJ1-1, with 7 nucleotides matching TRBD1. Per the germline V gene, CDR1 is ENHRY and CDR2 is SYGVKD. The CDR3 length is 14 residues. V was pared by 2 bases and J by 1 base, with 1 base of the junction left unmatched. Written as DNA, the CDR3 is TGTGCCATCAGTGAGAACAGGGGGAACACTGAAGCTTTCTTT. Protein sequence: CAISENRGNTEAFF.

The rearrangement uses TRBV7-2 and TRBJ1-1; maybe TRBD1 (5 bases). The length of the CDR3 is 13 residues. V lost 1 base, J lost 11 bases, and 14 bases lay in between. In germline, CDR1 is SGHTA, CDR2 FQGNSA. In DNA form, the CDR3 reads TGTGCCAGCAGCTTAGGGGGGGAATATTACGCTTTCTTT. It translates to CASSLGGEYYAFF. Using reference TRBV7-2 and TRBJ1-1 for the parts outside the CDR3, the full variable domain is GAGVSQSPSNKVTEKGKDVELRCDPISGHTALYWYRQSLGQGLEFLIYFQGNSAPDKSGLPSDRFSAERTGGSVSTLTIQRTQQEDSAVYLCASSLGGEYYAFFGQGTRLTVV.

This chain connects TRBV6-5 to TRBJ1-4, with D uncertain. CDR3 length: 13 amino acids. Germline lookup yields CDR1 MNHEY and CDR2 SVGAGI. Trimming removed 7 bases from V and 6 bases from J, with 12 bases in between. As DNA, the CDR3 is TGTGCCAGCAATCGGTGGGCCGATGAAAAACTGTTTTTT. Translation: CASNRWADEKLFF.

This chain links TRBV14 with TRBJ1-2; tentative D call: TRBD1 (6 bases). The CDR3 consists of 14 residues. Trimming pared 4 bases from V and 4 bases from J, leaving 13 bases between. Germline CDR1 reads SGHDN; CDR2 reads FVKESK. CDR3 sequence reads: CASSPRTALYGYTF. CDR3 coding DNA: TGTGCCAGCAGCCCTAGGACAGCCCTCTATGGCTACACCTTC. Together with reference TRBV14 and TRBJ1-2, the CDR3 gives the full variable domain: EAGVTQFPSHSVIEKGQTVTLRCDPISGHDNLYWYRRVMGKEIKFLLHFVKESKQDESGMPNNRFLAERTGGTYSTLKVQPAELEDSGVYFCASSPRTALYGYTFGSGTRLTVV.

The V and J genes are TRBV5-1 and TRBJ2-6; 9 nucleotides line up with TRBD1. The length of the CDR3 is 17 residues. Germline lookup yields CDR1 SGHRS and CDR2 YFSETQ. V shed 6 bases and J 4 bases; nucleotides not matched to a gene: 11. The CDR3 DNA reads TGCGCCAGCAACCCAACAGGGGGCGTTTCCGGGGCCAACGTCCTGACTTTC. Translating it yields CASNPTGGVSGANVLTF.

The V gene is TRBV7-2, the J gene TRBJ2-1; the match to TRBD2 covers 7 bases. The J segment lost 3 bases and the V segment lost 0 bases, leaving 2 bases of the junction unmatched. CDR1 SGHTA and CDR2 FQGNSA come from the germline V gene. The length of the CDR3 is 15 residues. The CDR3: CASSLALADYNEQFF. In DNA form, the CDR3 reads TGTGCCAGCAGCTTAGCGCTAGCGGACTACAATGAGCAGTTCTTC.

For this clone: The sample contains more than one DNA sequence encoding this CDR3. The V gene is TRBV29-1, the J gene TRBJ1-1; possibly TRBD1 for D (5 bases). The CDR3 totals 11 residues. The germline V gene has CDR1 SQVTM and CDR2 ANQGSEA. V lost 4 bases to trimming and J lost 5 bases, with 8 bases between them. In DNA, the CDR3 is TGCAGCGTTGCCCGGGGGACTGAAGCTTTCTTT. Protein product: CSVARGTEAFF.

The chain joins TRBV28 to TRBJ1-1; tentatively, D is TRBD1 (5 bases). There are 13 residues in the CDR3. Germline loops: CDR1 MDHEN, CDR2 SYDVKM. V lost 6 bases to trimming and J lost 7 bases, with 15 bases between them. The CDR3 nucleotides are TGTGCCAGCAGAGGTCAGGGTCCACTTGAAGCTTTCTTT. This translates into CASRGQGPLEAFF.

In this sample, this clone turned up once. The V and J genes are TRBV28 and TRBJ1-5; D is unclear. V lost 4 bases and J lost 5, with 15 bases in between. Germline CDR1 reads MDHEN; CDR2 reads SYDVKM. The CDR3 loop spans 15 amino acids. The CDR3 spells CASSSYRTSDQPQHF. The CDR3 DNA reads as TGTGCCAGCAGTTCTTATAGAACTTCGGATCAGCCCCAGCATTTT.

The rearrangement joins TRBV18 to TRBJ2-7; TRBD2 matches 10 bases. The CDR3 extends over 15 amino acids. Germline lookup yields CDR1 KGHSH and CDR2 LQKENI. V shed 2 bases and J 0 bases; nucleotides not matched to a gene: 1. The CDR3 sequence is CASSPGLADSYEQYF. In DNA, the CDR3 is TGTGCCAGCTCACCAGGACTAGCGGACTCCTACGAGCAGTACTTC.

V is TRBV4-2 and J is TRBJ1-3; a possible D gene is TRBD1 (5 bases). V lost 0 bases and J lost 4, with 10 bases in between. The CDR3 is 15 amino acids. Germline assignment: CDR1 LGHNA and CDR2 YNFKEQ. The CDR3, as DNA: TGTGCCAGCAGCCAAGAATCGGGGGGAGGAAACACCATATATTTT. It encodes CASSQESGGGNTIYF.

The rearrangement links TRBV5-1 to TRBJ2-1, with 11 bases identical to TRBD1. The junction had 17 bases not matched to a gene; V was cut back by 3 bases and J by 15 bases. Germline V lookup: CDR1 SGHRS, CDR2 YFSETQ. CDR3 length: 16 amino acids. The CDR3 loop is CASSSDGTGGTSRWFF. In nucleotides, the CDR3 is TGCGCCAGCAGCTCTGATGGGACAGGGGGGACCTCCCGGTGGTTCTTC. Full variable domain (outside the CDR3, taken from reference TRBV5-1 and TRBJ2-1): KAGVTQTPRYLIKTRGQQVTLSCSPISGHRSVSWYQQTPGQGLQFLFEYFSETQRNKGNFPGRFSGRQFSNSRSEMNVSTLELGDSALYLCASSSDGTGGTSRWFFGPGTRLTVL.

This rearrangement joins TRBV6-6 to TRBJ1-2, with D perhaps TRBD1 (5 bases). Germline lookup yields CDR1 MNHNY and CDR2 SVGAGI (reference sequence). Between the trimmed V and J ends, which lost 6 bases and 7 bases, there was a span of 21 bases. This CDR3 is built from 15 residues. The DNA for the CDR3 is TGTGCCAGCAGGGCCGTCGGGAGGGGATATGTTGGCTACACCTTC. Translated, it gives CASRAVGRGYVGYTF.

The genes are TRBV14 and TRBJ2-2; maybe TRBD2 (5 bases). The germline V gene has CDR1 SGHDN and CDR2 FVKESK. The CDR3 covers 14 residues. Trimming removed 4 bases at V and 4 bases at J, with 10 bases between. For the CDR3, the DNA is TGTGCCAGCAGCCCAGCGGTCATCACCGGGGAGCTGTTTTTT. This codes for CASSPAVITGELFF.

The chain combines TRBV7-9 with TRBJ1-2; 7 bases line up with TRBD1. The CDR3 is 14 amino acids. Germline loops: CDR1 SEHNR, CDR2 FQNEAQ (reference sequence). V lost 6 bases and J lost 3; bases outside the gene matches: 7. The CDR3 region is CASRSQGWDYGYTF. CDR3 sequence (DNA): TGTGCCAGCAGGTCACAGGGGTGGGACTATGGCTACACCTTC. The full variable domain, its missing parts supplied by reference TRBV7-9 and TRBJ1-2, is DTGVSQNPRHKITKRGQNVTFRCDPISEHNRLYWYRQTLGQGPEFLTYFQNEAQLEKSRLLSDRFSAERPKGSFSTLEIQRTEQGDSAMYLCASRSQGWDYGYTFGSGTRLTVV.

This clone was observed once. This chain connects TRBV28 to TRBJ1-1; D is perhaps TRBD1 (5 bases). This CDR3 has 14 amino acids. Deletions cut 7 bases from V and 0 bases from J, with 12 bases between. Germline CDR1 is MDHEN and CDR2 is SYDVKM. The CDR3 DNA reads as TGTGCCAGCAACGGGGGAGGATTGAACACTGAAGCTTTCTTT. This translates into CASNGGGLNTEAFF.

This chain joins TRBV6-1 and TRBJ1-2; D is ambiguous. Per germline, CDR1 MNHNS and CDR2 SASEGT. With 3 bases removed from V and 7 bases from J, the gap between germline ends came to 12 bases. The CDR3 runs 13 residues. The CDR3, as DNA: TGTGCCAGCAGTGATCAATTGGAGACTGGCTACACCTTC. Translated, it gives CASSDQLETGYTF.